Listed below are T cell receptor beta chains from one sample, sequenced in a study of identical twins. TCRdb analysed the 5' RACE reads with MiXCR anew, one entry per CDR3 protein. This table holds 1,800,000 or so distinct CDR3 sequences, more than 30% found once. The sample comprised cord blood. These TCRs come from a newborn girl in good health. Each CDR3 is given with its conserved first and last residue. A D gene is named only where the DNA matches it firmly.

TRBJ2-7,TRBV20-1,TRBD2,CSARDPWTSGDNEQYF
TRBJ2-7,TRBV9,TRBD1,CASSVTGGSYEQYF
TRBJ2-4,TRBV6-5,.,CASSYSRGLAKNIQYF
TRBJ1-1,TRBV7-2,TRBD1,CANQQGTEAFF
TRBJ2-3,TRBV3-1,.,CASSPTAGALTDTQYF
TRBJ1-1,TRBV7-9,.,CASSPSLWPNTEAFF
TRBJ1-4,TRBV28,.,CASSFVGATNEKLFF
TRBJ1-5,TRBV20-1,.,CSASRGGDQPQHF
TRBJ2-7,TRBV10-3,.,CAISDRRGSGRNEQYF
TRBJ2-7,TRBV4-1,TRBD2,CASSQDLWRGYEQYF
TRBJ2-1,TRBV11-3,TRBD2,CASSPGLAGGPYNEQFF
TRBJ2-3,TRBV24-1,.,CATSADSTDTQYF
TRBJ1-1,TRBV6-7,.,CAPTGTLRNTEAFF
TRBJ1-2,TRBV12-5,.,CASGFAGQNYGYTF
.,TRBV9,TRBD2,CASSVREGYNEQYF
TRBJ1-1,TRBV4-1,.,CASSQVQAGLFLNTEAFF
TRBJ2-5,TRBV6-1,TRBD1,CASSERDRGLIVETQYF
TRBJ2-7,TRBV7-6,TRBD2,CASSLRIAGTYEQYF
TRBJ1-2,TRBV6-6,.,CASSYLDTYGYTF
TRBJ1-5,TRBV12-3/TRBV12-4,.,CASSLGYTHRPQHF
TRBJ2-5,TRBV7-9,.,CASSSPGRGTHQETQYF
TRBJ2-1,TRBV20-1,TRBD2,CSARDAGRSPYNEQFF
TRBJ1-6,TRBV2,.,CASSGRNSPLHF
TRBJ2-2,TRBV5-5,TRBD2,CASSSGLARAGELFF
TRBJ1-6,TRBV10-3,.,CAISEPGVTNSPLHF
TRBJ2-5,TRBV29-1,TRBD2,CSVERDYNEQYF
TRBJ2-5,TRBV12-3/TRBV12-4,TRBD1,CASSLAGGRGNEQYF
TRBJ1-4,TRBV24-1,.,CATSDEPGRINEKLFF
TRBJ2-3,TRBV20-1,TRBD1,CSALDRVGNTQYF
TRBJ2-7,TRBV11-2,TRBD2,CASSLGADAGTRPYYEQYF
TRBJ2-3,TRBV12-3/TRBV12-4,.,CASSSSRDPGTDTQYF
TRBJ1-5,TRBV12-3/TRBV12-4,.,CASSFTAAVGQPQHF
TRBJ1-2,TRBV7-9,.,CSSSPSYGYTF
TRBJ1-1,TRBV6-5,TRBD1,CASSYSRDRGTEAFF
TRBJ1-2,TRBV5-5,.,CASSWGYWGTTNYGYTF
TRBJ2-1,TRBV25-1,TRBD2,CASSDYGGRGNEQFF
TRBJ2-2,TRBV24-1,TRBD2,CATSDPMTSVTGELFF
TRBJ1-1,TRBV6-5,.,CASSRSLQAFF
TRBJ2-6,TRBV20-1,.,CSAGGSGANVLTF
TRBJ1-3,TRBV10-3,.,CAISESGTNSGNTIYF
TRBJ1-2,TRBV18,.,CASSPGLQNAGYTF
TRBJ1-5,TRBV7-2,.,CASSLALTGYSNQPQHF
TRBJ2-7,TRBV27,.,CASSVGPDFYEQYF
TRBJ2-7,TRBV20-1,.,CSARDLRDGGLYEQYF
TRBJ2-1,TRBV20-1,TRBD1,CSASGARGPNNEQFF
TRBJ2-3,TRBV4-1,TRBD2,CASSQLAGRNSRDTQYF
TRBJ1-2,TRBV20-1,.,CSARDLQGGSYGYTF
.,TRBV5-8,TRBD2,CASSSPRLAGGKETQYF
TRBJ2-5,TRBV28,TRBD2,CASSPRLGGRSVEQYF
TRBJ2-7,TRBV20-1,.,CSAPDRSSYEQYF
TRBJ2-3,TRBV20-1,TRBD2,CSASGGASVTQYF
TRBJ2-5,TRBV28,TRBD2,CASSLSGAGELEQYF
TRBJ1-2,TRBV19,TRBD1,CASRGDSPSGGYTF
TRBJ2-5,TRBV4-2,TRBD2,CASSQESPGVAGGWQETQYF
TRBJ1-6,TRBV2,.,CASSEHRSGSPLHF